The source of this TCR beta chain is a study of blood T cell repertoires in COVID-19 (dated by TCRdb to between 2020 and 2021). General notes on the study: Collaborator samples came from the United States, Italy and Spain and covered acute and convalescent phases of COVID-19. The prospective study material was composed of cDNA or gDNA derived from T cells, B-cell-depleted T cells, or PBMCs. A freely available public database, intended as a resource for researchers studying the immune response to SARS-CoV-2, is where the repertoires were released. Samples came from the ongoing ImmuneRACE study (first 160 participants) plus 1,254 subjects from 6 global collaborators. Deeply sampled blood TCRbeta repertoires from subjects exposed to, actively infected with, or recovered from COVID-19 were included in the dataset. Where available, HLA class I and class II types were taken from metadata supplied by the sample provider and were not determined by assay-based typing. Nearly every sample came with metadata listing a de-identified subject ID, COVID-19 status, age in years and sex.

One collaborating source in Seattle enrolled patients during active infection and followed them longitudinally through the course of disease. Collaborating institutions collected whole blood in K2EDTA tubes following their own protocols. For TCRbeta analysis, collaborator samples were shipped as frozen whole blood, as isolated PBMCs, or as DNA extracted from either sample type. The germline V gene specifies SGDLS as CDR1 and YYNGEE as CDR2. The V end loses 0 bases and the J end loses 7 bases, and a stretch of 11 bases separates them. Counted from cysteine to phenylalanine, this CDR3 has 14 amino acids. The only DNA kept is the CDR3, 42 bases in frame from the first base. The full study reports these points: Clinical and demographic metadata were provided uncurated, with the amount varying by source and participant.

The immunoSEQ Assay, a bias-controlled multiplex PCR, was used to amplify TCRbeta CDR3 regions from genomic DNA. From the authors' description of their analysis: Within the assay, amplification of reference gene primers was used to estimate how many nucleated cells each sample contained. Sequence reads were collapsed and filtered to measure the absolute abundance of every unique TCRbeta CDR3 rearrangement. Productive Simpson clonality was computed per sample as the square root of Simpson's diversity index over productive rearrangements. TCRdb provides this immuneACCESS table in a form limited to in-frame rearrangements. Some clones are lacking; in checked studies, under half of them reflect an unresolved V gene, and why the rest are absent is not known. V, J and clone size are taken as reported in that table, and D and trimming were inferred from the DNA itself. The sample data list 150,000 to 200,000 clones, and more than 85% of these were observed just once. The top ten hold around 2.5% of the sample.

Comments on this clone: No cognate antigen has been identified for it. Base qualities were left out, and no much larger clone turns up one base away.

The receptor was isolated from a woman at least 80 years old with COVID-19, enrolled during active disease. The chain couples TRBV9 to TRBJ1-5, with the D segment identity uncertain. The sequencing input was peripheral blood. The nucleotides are TGTGCCAGCAGCGTAGCCCCGGAGTACCAGCCCCAGCATTTT. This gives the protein CASSVAPEYQPQHF. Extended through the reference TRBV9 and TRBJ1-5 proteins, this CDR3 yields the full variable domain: DSGVTQTPKHLITATGQRVTLRCSPRSGDLSVYWYQQSLDQGLQFLIQYYNGEERAKGNILERFSAQQFPDLHSELNLSSLELGDSALYFCASSVAPEYQPQHFGDGTRLSIL.